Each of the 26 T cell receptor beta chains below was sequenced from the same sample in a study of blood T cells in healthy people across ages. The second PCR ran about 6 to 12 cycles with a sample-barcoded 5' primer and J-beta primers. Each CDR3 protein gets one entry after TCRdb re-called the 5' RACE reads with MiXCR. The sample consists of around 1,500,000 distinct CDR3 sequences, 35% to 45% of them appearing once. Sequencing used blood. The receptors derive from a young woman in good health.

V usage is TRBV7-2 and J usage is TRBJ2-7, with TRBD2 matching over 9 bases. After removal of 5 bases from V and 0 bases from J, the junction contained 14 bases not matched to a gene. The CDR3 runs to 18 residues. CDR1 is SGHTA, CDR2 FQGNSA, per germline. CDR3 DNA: TGTGCCAGCAGCCTCTCCCCGGGACTAGCCTCCACCTCCTACGAGCAGTACTTC. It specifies CASSLSPGLASTSYEQYF.

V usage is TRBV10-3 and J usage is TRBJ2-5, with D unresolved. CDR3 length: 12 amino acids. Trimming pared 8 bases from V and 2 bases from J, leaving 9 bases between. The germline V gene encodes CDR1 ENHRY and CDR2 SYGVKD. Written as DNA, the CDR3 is TGTGCCATCTCGGATGTACAAGAGACCCAGTACTTC. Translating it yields CAISDVQETQYF.

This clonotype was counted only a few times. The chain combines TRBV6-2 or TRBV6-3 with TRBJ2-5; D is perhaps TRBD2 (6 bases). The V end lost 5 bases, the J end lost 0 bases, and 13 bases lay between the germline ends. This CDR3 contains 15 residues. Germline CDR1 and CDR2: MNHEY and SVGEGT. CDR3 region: CASSRDWTHQETQYF. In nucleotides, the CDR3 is TGTGCCAGCAGTAGGGACTGGACCCACCAAGAGACCCAGTACTTC.

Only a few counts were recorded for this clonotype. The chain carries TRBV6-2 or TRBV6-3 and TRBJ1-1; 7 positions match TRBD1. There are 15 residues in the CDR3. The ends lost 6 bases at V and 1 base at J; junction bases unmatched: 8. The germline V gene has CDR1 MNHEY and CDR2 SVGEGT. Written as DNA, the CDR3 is TGTGCCAGCAGACGTGACAGGGATAAGAACACTGAAGCTTTCTTT. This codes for CASRRDRDKNTEAFF.

The CDR3 DNA is TGTGCCACTTCCCGGGGACTCACAGATACGCAGTATTTT. Translated: CATSRGLTDTQYF. The gene calls are TRBV27 and TRBJ2-3; D is perhaps TRBD2 (6 bases). Germline CDR1 is MNHEY and CDR2 is SMNVEV (reference sequence). This CDR3 contains 13 residues. Deletions cut 10 bases from V and 2 bases from J, with 13 bases between.

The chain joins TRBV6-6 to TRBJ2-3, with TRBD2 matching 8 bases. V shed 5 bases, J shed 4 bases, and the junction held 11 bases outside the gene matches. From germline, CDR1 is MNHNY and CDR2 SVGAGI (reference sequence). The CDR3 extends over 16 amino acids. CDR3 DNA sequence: TGTGCCAGCAGTCTCCCCGGGGGGGGATCATCAGATACGCAGTATTTT. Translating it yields CASSLPGGGSSDTQYF.

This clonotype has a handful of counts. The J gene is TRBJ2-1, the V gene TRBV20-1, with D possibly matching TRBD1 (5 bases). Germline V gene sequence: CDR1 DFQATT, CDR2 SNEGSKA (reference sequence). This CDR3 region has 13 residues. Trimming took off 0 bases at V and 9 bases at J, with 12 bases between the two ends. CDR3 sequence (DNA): TGCAGTGCTAGAGATAGGGCAGGGATTGAGCAGTTCTTC. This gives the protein CSARDRAGIEQFF.

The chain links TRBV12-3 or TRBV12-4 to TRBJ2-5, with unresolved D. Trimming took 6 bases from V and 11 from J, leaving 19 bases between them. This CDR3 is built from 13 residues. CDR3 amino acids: CASRTRNYNEQYF. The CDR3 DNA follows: TGTGCCAGCAGGACACGGAACTACAATGAGCAGTACTTC.

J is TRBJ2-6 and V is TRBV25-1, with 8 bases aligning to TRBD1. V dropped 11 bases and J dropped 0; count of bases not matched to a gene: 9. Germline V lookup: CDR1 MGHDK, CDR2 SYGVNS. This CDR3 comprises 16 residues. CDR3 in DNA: TGTGCCGGAGCCGGACAGGGAAACTCTGGGGCCAACGTCCTGACTTTC. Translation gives CAGAGQGNSGANVLTF.

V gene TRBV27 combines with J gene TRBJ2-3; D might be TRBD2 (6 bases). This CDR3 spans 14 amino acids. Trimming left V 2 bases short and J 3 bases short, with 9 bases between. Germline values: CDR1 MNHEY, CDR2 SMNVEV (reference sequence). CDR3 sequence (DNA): TGTGCCAGCAGTTTAGCGCGGGAAACAGATACGCAGTATTTT. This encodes CASSLARETDTQYF.

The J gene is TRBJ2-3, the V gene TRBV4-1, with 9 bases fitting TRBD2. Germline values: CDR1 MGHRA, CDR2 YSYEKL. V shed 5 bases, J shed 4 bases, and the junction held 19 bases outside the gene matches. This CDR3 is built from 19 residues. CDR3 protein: CASSTPSPGGGAEADTQYF. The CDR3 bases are TGCGCCAGCAGCACCCCGAGTCCAGGCGGGGGGGCGGAGGCAGATACGCAGTATTTT.

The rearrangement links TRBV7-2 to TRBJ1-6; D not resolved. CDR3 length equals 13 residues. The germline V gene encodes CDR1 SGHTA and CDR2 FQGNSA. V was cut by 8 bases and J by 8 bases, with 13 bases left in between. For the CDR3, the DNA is TGTGCCAGCGAGTCGAAGAATGATTCACCCCTCCACTTT. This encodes CASESKNDSPLHF.

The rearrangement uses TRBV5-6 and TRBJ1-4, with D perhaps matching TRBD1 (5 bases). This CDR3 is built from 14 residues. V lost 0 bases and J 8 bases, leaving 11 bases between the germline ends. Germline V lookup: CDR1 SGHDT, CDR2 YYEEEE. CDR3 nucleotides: TGTGCCAGCAGCTTGGGCCCTTCAGGGGAAAAACTGTTTTTT. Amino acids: CASSLGPSGEKLFF.

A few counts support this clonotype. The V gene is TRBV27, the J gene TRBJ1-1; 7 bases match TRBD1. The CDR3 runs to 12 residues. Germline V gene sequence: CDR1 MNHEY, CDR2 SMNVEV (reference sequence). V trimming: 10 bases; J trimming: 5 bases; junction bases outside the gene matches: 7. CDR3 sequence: CATYRDRTEAFF. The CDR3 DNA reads TGTGCCACCTACCGGGACAGAACTGAAGCTTTCTTT.

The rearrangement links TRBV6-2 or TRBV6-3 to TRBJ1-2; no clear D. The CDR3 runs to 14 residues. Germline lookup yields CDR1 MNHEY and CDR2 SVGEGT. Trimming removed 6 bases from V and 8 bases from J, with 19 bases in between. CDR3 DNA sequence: TGTGCCAGCAGCAAAAACGGGCAGACTAGCGGCTACACCTTC. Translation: CASSKNGQTSGYTF.

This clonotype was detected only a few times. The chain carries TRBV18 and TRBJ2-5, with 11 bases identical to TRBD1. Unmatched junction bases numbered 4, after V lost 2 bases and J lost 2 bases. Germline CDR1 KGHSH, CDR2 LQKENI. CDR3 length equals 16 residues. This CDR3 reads CASSPGRDRGQETQYF. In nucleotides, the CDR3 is TGTGCCAGCTCACCAGGCCGGGACAGGGGGCAAGAGACCCAGTACTTC.

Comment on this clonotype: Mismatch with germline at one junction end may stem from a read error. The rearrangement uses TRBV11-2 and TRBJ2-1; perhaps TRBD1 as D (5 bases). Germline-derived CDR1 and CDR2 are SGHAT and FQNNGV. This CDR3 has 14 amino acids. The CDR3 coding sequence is TGTGCCAGCAGCTTCCAGCAGGGCTACAATGAGAAGTTCTTC. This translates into CASSFQQGYNEKFF.

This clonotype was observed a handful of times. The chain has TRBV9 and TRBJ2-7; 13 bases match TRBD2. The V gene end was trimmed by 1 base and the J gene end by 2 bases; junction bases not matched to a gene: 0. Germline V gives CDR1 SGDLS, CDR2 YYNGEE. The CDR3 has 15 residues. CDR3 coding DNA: TGTGCCAGCAGCGTAACTAGCGGGGGGGCCTACGAGCAGTACTTC. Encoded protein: CASSVTSGGAYEQYF.

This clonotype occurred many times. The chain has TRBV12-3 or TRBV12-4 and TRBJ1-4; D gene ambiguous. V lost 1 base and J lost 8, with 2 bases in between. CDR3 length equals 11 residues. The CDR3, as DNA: TGTGCCAGCAGTTTAGACGAAAAACTGTTTTTT. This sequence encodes CASSLDEKLFF.

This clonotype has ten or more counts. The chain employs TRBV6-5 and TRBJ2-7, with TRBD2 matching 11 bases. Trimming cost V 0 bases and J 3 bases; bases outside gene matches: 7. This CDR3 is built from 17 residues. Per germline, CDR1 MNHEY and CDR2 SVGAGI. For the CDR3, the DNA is TGTGCCAGCAGTTACTCAATCGGGACTAGCGGAATCTACGAGCAGTACTTC. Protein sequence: CASSYSIGTSGIYEQYF.

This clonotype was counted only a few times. CDR3 sequence (DNA): TGTGCCAGCAGTTTATCGAAGACAAACTACGAGCAGTACTTC. It specifies CASSLSKTNYEQYF. The rearrangement uses TRBV27 and TRBJ2-1; D is undetermined. The J call may be in error: the DNA end matches TRBJ2-7 better. Germline V CDR1 and CDR2: MNHEY, SMNVEV (reference sequence). The CDR3 extends over 14 amino acids.

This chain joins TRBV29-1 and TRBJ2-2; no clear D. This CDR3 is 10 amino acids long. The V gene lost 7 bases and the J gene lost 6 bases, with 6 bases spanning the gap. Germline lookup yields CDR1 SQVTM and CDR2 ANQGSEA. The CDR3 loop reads CSGLAGELFF. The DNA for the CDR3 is TGCAGCGGCCTCGCCGGGGAGCTGTTTTTT.

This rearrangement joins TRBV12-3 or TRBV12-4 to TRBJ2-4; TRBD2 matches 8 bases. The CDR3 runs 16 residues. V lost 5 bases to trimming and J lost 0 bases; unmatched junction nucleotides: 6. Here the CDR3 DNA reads TGTGCCAGCAGTAGCGGGAGTAACTTAGCCAAAAACATTCAGTACTTC. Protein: CASSSGSNLAKNIQYF.

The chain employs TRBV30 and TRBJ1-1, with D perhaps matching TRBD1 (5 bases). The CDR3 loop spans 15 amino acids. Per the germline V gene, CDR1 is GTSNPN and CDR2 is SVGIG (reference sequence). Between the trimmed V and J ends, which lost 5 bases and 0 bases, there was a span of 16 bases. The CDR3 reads CAWADSSTMNTEAFF. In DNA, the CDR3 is TGTGCCTGGGCTGACAGCTCCACCATGAACACTGAAGCTTTCTTT.

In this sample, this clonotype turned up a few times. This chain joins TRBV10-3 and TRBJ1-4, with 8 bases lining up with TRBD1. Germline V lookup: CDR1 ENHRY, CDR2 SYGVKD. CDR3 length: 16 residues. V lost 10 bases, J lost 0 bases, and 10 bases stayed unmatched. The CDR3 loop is CATSPGQVATNEKLFF. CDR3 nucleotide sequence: TGTGCCACCTCTCCGGGACAGGTTGCAACTAATGAAAAACTGTTTTTT.

The CDR3 DNA follows: TGTGCCACTAACCGCGCCGGGGCAGGGTACACCGGGGAGCTGTTTTTT. Its translation is CATNRAGAGYTGELFF. V gene TRBV28 combines with J gene TRBJ2-2; the D gene could be TRBD1 or TRBD2 (5 bases each). Germline CDR1 and CDR2: MDHEN and SYDVKM. The length of the CDR3 is 16 residues. The V and J ends lost 10 bases and 3 bases respectively, with 21 bases between them.